The 5 T cell receptor beta chains given below trace back to one sample, sequenced in a study of CD8+ T cells in alopecia areata. Sequencing used cDNA as its template, made by extracting RNA and reverse transcribing it. Data came from immunoSEQ multiplex PCR; TCRdb stores just in-frame clones and leaves some out. The sample lists 150,000 to 200,000 clones, 55% to 70% seen once, with about 5.5% in the top ten. Regarding treatment: oral pan-JAK inhibitor, 5-10 mg twice daily. This material consisted of CD4+ T cells sorted from blood, taken at week 24, from a patient treated with tofacitinib. Receptors originate from a human donor with alopecia areata.

This clone was found a few times. The V call is TRBV30, the J call TRBJ1-2, with TRBD1 as a possible D gene (5 bases). This CDR3 is built from 15 residues. The germline V gene has CDR1 GTSNPN and CDR2 SVGIG (reference sequence). Trimming took 0 bases from V and 2 from J, leaving 13 bases between them. This CDR3 reads CAWSVSGATNYGYTF. As DNA, the CDR3 is TGTGCCTGGAGTGTATCCGGGGCCACCAACTATGGCTACACCTTC.

The chain uses TRBV5-1 and TRBJ2-5, with D unclear. V was pared by 1 base and J by 2 bases, with 6 bases between. This CDR3 region has 13 residues. CDR1 SGHRS and CDR2 YFSETQ come from the germline V gene. The CDR3 DNA reads as TGCGCCAGCAGCTTGCTACAGCAAGAGACCCAGTACTTC. Amino acid sequence: CASSLLQQETQYF.

This clone was counted between two and nine times. This chain joins TRBV9 and TRBJ2-3, with 8 positions matching TRBD2. The CDR3 spans 16 residues. Germline CDR1 reads SGDLS; CDR2 reads YYNGEE. After removal of 4 bases from V and 10 bases from J, the junction contained 17 bases not matched to a gene. CDR3 in amino acids: CASSSEGGAGVVAQYF. CDR3 sequence (DNA): TGTGCCAGCAGCTCAGAGGGGGGAGCGGGAGTCGTCGCGCAGTATTTT.

This chain connects TRBV5-1 to TRBJ2-2, with a possible D match to TRBD1 (5 bases). V shed 0 bases and J shed 3 bases, with 6 bases lying between them. Germline CDR1 reads SGHRS; CDR2 reads YFSETQ. CDR3 size: 14 residues. As DNA, the CDR3 is TGCGCCAGCAGCTTGGAGGGGCACACCGGGGAGCTGTTTTTT. It translates to CASSLEGHTGELFF.

V and J are TRBV9 and TRBJ1-5, with 7 bases that match TRBD1. The CDR3 is 16 residues long. The ends lost 2 bases at V and 6 bases at J; junction bases unmatched: 11. CDR1 SGDLS and CDR2 YYNGEE come from the germline V gene. The CDR3 sequence: CASSVIPTGSGQPQHF. In DNA, the CDR3 is TGTGCCAGCAGCGTCATCCCGACAGGGTCGGGTCAGCCCCAGCATTTT.